The 6 T cell receptor beta chains listed next were all sequenced from one sample in a study of graft-versus-host responses after intestinal transplantation (dated by TCRdb to the early 2020s). The time point label, read with the paper, signifies: cells obtained before transplantation from donor or recipient. The library was prepared using the immunoSEQ multiplex PCR assay. TCRdb mirrors the immuneACCESS table, restricted to in-frame sequences. Some clones are absent from its copies; in checked studies, under half trace to an unresolved V gene, and the reason for the others is unknown. The sample table lists over 90,000 clones, around 90% of them with a count of one. Around 0.49% of the sample lies in the top ten. Their antigen targets remain unknown. The source material was unstimulated CD8+ T cells sorted from spleen or lymph node cells, sampled before intestinal transplant. Receptor source: a human donor who received an intestinal transplant.

The chain combines TRBV4-3 with TRBJ1-1, with a weak D call TRBD1 (6 bases). This CDR3 is 14 amino acids long. From germline, CDR1 is LGHNA and CDR2 YSLEER. Trimming cost V 4 bases and J 2 bases, with 11 bases left between them. CDR3 amino acids: CASSPDRINTEAFF. In DNA, the CDR3 is TGCGCCAGCAGCCCTGACAGGATTAACACTGAAGCTTTCTTT.

The chain employs TRBV28 and TRBJ1-5; tentative D call: TRBD1 (6 bases). The germline CDR1 and CDR2 sequences are MDHEN and SYDVKM. Trimming stripped 6 bases from V and 11 bases from J, with 14 bases between. The CDR3 has 12 residues. For the CDR3, the DNA is TGTGCCAGCAGAGTGGGTCAGGGGTCCCAGCATTTT. Translating gives CASRVGQGSQHF. The full variable domain, in which reference TRBV28 and TRBJ1-5 provide the parts outside the CDR3, is DVKVTQSSRYLVKRTGEKVFLECVQDMDHENMFWYRQDPGLGLRLIYFSYDVKMKEKGDIPEGYSVSREKKERFSLILESASTNQTSMYLCASRVGQGSQHFGDGTRLSIL.

This chain joins TRBV2 and TRBJ2-5; a possible D gene is TRBD2 (5 bases). The CDR3 is 15 amino acids. Germline CDR1 reads SNHLY; CDR2 reads FYNNEI. V was trimmed by 1 base and J by 4 bases, leaving 13 bases between them. CDR3 sequence reads: CASSEGPGMGETQYF. In nucleotides, the CDR3 is TGTGCCAGCAGTGAAGGGCCGGGGATGGGAGAGACCCAGTACTTC.

This sequence joins TRBV7-6 and TRBJ1-1; tentatively, D is TRBD1 (6 bases). Germline loops: CDR1 SGHVS, CDR2 FNYEAQ. The CDR3 extends over 14 amino acids. The ends were cut back, 4 bases at V and 1 base at J, with 10 bases in the middle. CDR3 coding DNA: TGTGCCAGCAGCTGGAACAGGGAGAACACTGAAGCTTTCTTT. Amino acid sequence: CASSWNRENTEAFF.

Written as DNA, the CDR3 is TGCAGCCCCCCCCTCTCCTATGGCTACACCTTC. Its protein is CSPPLSYGYTF. The chain recombines TRBV29-1 with TRBJ1-2; D is ambiguous. Per the germline V gene, CDR1 is SQVTM and CDR2 is ANQGSEA. This CDR3 spans 11 amino acids. Trimming cost V 8 bases and J 4 bases, with 11 bases left between them.

V and J are TRBV19 and TRBJ1-2; a possible D gene is TRBD1 (6 bases). Germline-derived CDR1 and CDR2 are LNHDA and SQIVND (reference sequence). V lost 3 bases and J lost 2, with 10 bases in between. The CDR3 loop spans 14 amino acids. CDR3 DNA sequence: TGTGCCAGTAGTATGGGACACGGAAACTATGGCTACACCTTC. Protein: CASSMGHGNYGYTF.